This TCR beta chain stems from a study of T cells in Graves' hyperthyroidism and ophthalmopathy. General study results and limits: The model predicted ophthalmopathy a median 6.5 months before onset. Among clonotypes expanded in thyroid above 0.001, most were also found in blood.

The TCR beta CDR3 regions underwent amplification using RNA transcripts as the source. When the TCR CDR3 underwent first-round RT-PCR, the HTBI primer set was used. TCRdb re-derived calls from the multiplex PCR reads in MiXCR, one entry per CDR3 protein. The table records hundreds of thousands of distinct CDR3 sequences, about 14% of them present only once. The sample holds many counts of this clonotype. The target antigen is unknown. Pregnant or lactating patients were excluded, as were those with uncontrolled infection or other autoimmune disease. Thyroid ultrasound and orbital computed tomography, with clinical symptoms and serum thyroxine and TRAb, informed diagnoses. Material for sequencing was blood. The TCR was taken from a man aged 18-30 years with Graves' ophthalmopathy.

The CDR3 region has the DNA TGTGCCTGGAGCGATTCGGGGTCCCGGCAGTTCTTC. Protein sequence: CAWSDSGSRQFF. The chain uses TRBV30 and TRBJ2-1; possibly TRBD2 for D (5 bases). Germline assignment: CDR1 GTSNPN and CDR2 SVGIG (reference sequence). V was trimmed by 3 bases and J by 12 bases, leaving 15 bases between them. This CDR3 is 12 amino acids long.